The 20 T cell receptor beta chains in this list originate from one sample, sequenced in a study of blood T cell repertoires in COVID-19 (dated by TCRdb to the early 2020s). Libraries were constructed by the immunoSEQ multiplex PCR assay. Held by TCRdb, this immuneACCESS table contains in-frame sequences only and omits some clones. Under half of the omission traces to an unresolved V gene where checked; the cause of the rest is unknown. The sample table contains roughly 180,000 clones; only one count was recorded for approximately 87% of them. Together, the top ten hold approximately 4.4% of the sample. The sample consisted of PBMCs or T cells enriched from blood (not recorded which). The source of these receptors is a woman aged 45-65 years who had recovered from COVID-19.

The chain combines TRBV6-5 with TRBJ2-7; D gene uncertain. V was clipped by 6 bases and J by 6 bases, with 6 bases between them. Germline V gene lookup returns CDR1 MNHEY and CDR2 SVGAGI. The CDR3 has 10 residues. The chain's CDR3 is CASRECEQYV. CDR3 sequence (DNA): TGTGCCAGCAGAGAGTGCGAGCAGTACGTC.

This clone turned up a few times. The chain couples TRBV20-1 to TRBJ1-2; TRBD1 matches 7 bases. V was pared by 6 bases and J by 8 bases, with 3 bases of the junction left unmatched. The germline V gene has CDR1 DFQATT and CDR2 SNEGSKA (reference sequence). The CDR3 is 10 residues long. CDR3 DNA sequence: TGCAGTGCAGGGACAGACGGCTACACCTTC. Residues: CSAGTDGYTF.

This clone was counted a few times. This chain joins TRBV19 and TRBJ1-1, with a tentative D call TRBD1 (5 bases). CDR3 size: 14 residues. In germline, CDR1 is LNHDA, CDR2 SQIVND (reference sequence). The V end was cut by 5 bases, the J end by 1 base, with 11 bases between. The CDR3 sequence is CASSSSTGNTEAFF. The CDR3 nucleotides are TGTGCCAGTAGTTCCTCAACAGGGAACACTGAAGCTTTCTTT.

The chain joins TRBV19 to TRBJ2-5; no clear D gene. Looked up from germline, CDR1 is LNHDA and CDR2 is SQIVND (reference sequence). V was cut by 4 bases and J by 5 bases, with 11 bases left in between. CDR3 length: 13 amino acids. CDR3 protein: CASSTQIRETQYF. DNA for the CDR3: TGTGCCAGTAGTACGCAAATCCGGGAGACCCAGTACTTC.

The chain employs TRBV4-3 and TRBJ1-1; 12 nucleotides align to TRBD1. CDR1 and CDR2 from the germline V gene are LGHNA and YSLEER. V lost 1 base, J lost 11 bases, and 8 bases stayed unmatched. This CDR3 has 15 amino acids. In DNA, the CDR3 is TGCGCCAGCAGCCAAGGTGCGGGACAGGGGGCCTCCGCTTTCTTT. Amino acids: CASSQGAGQGASAFF.

The CDR3 DNA reads as TGCGCCAGCAGCTTGGGGGCGGGGTCCACAAGGAACACTGAAGCTTTCTTT. Amino acid sequence: CASSLGAGSTRNTEAFF. The chain employs TRBV5-1 and TRBJ1-1, with unresolved D. Per the germline V gene, CDR1 is SGHRS and CDR2 is YFSETQ. V was trimmed by 0 bases and J by 1 base, leaving 16 bases between them. The CDR3 length is 17 residues.

The chain joins TRBV6-5 to TRBJ1-1; 8 bases are shared with TRBD1. J gave up 7 bases and V 7 bases, and 14 bases lay outside the gene matches. Germline CDR1 reads MNHEY; CDR2 reads SVGAGI. CDR3 length: 15 residues. CDR3 bases: TGTGCCAGCACCTCCTGGACAGGGAAGGTGGGTGAAGCTTTCTTT. It specifies CASTSWTGKVGEAFF.

The chain links TRBV30 to TRBJ2-1; 9 bases align to TRBD2. After removal of 5 bases from V and 9 bases from J, the junction contained 8 bases not matched to a gene. The CDR3 is 13 residues long. The V gene's germline CDR1 is GTSNPN and CDR2 SVGIG (reference sequence). This chain's CDR3 is CAWAGLAGTEQFF. The CDR3 DNA reads TGTGCCTGGGCGGGGCTAGCGGGAACTGAGCAGTTCTTC.

The rearrangement joins TRBV7-3 to TRBJ2-2; D unclear. Looked up from germline, CDR1 is SGHTA and CDR2 is FQGTGA. V dropped 4 bases and J dropped 6 bases, with 9 bases sitting between them. CDR3 length: 13 residues. The CDR3 DNA reads TGTGCCAGCAGCTCCGGTGTGGCCGGGGAGCTGTTTTTT. This sequence encodes CASSSGVAGELFF. The full variable domain, in which reference TRBV7-3 and TRBJ2-2 provide the parts outside the CDR3, is GAGVSQTPSNKVTEKGKYVELRCDPISGHTALYWYRQSLGQGPEFLIYFQGTGAADDSGLPNDRFFAVRPEGSVSTLKIQRTERGDSAVYLCASSSGVAGELFFGEGSRLTVL.

This chain connects TRBV12-5 to TRBJ1-5, with D unclear. This CDR3 comprises 16 residues. The germline CDR1 and CDR2 sequences are LGHNT and FRNRAP. V lost 5 bases and J lost 1, with 15 bases in between. For the CDR3, the DNA is TGTGCTAGTGGTCCCGGAGGGAGTTCGAGCAATCAGCCCCAGCATTTT. Protein product: CASGPGGSSSNQPQHF. Supplemented by reference TRBV12-5 and TRBJ1-5, the full variable domain reads DARVTQTPRHKVTEMGQEVTMRCQPILGHNTVFWYRQTMMQGLELLAYFRNRAPLDDSGMPKDRFSAEMPDATLATLKIQPSEPRDSAVYFCASGPGGSSSNQPQHFGDGTRLSIL.

The V call is TRBV28, the J call TRBJ1-1; TRBD1 matches at 7 bases. The CDR3 totals 14 residues. Germline-derived CDR1 and CDR2 are MDHEN and SYDVKM. The V and J ends lost 6 bases and 6 bases, in that order; junction bases with no gene match: 10. The CDR3 DNA reads as TGTGCCAGCAGCCAGAGACAGGGTATCCCTGAAGCTTTCTTT. This translates into CASSQRQGIPEAFF.

The V call is TRBV18, the J call TRBJ2-3; 10 bases align to TRBD1. Trimming at V came to 3 bases and at J to 9 bases, leaving 12 bases not matched to a gene. Germline CDR1 KGHSH, CDR2 LQKENI. The CDR3 has 16 residues. The CDR3 bases are TGTGCCAGCTCACCCCCGGGACAGGGGCCCCGCTCGACGCAGTATTTT. It yields the protein CASSPPGQGPRSTQYF. The full variable domain, its missing parts supplied by reference TRBV18 and TRBJ2-3, is NAGVMQNPRHLVRRRGQEARLRCSPMKGHSHVYWYRQLPEEGLKFMVYLQKENIIDESGMPKERFSAEFPKEGPSILRIQQVVRGDSAAYFCASSPPGQGPRSTQYFGPGTRLTVL.

V is TRBV12-3 or TRBV12-4 and J is TRBJ2-2, with D hard to call. Trimming removed 7 bases from V and 3 bases from J, with 6 bases in between. The CDR3 contains 12 residues. This CDR3 reads CASTSDTGELFF. CDR3 coding DNA: TGTGCCAGCACCTCAGACACCGGGGAGCTGTTTTTT.

The V call is TRBV24-1, the J call TRBJ2-2; weak D call: TRBD1 (5 bases). The CDR3 runs to 16 residues. V dropped 4 bases and J dropped 0 bases, with 11 bases sitting between them. The germline V gene encodes CDR1 KGHDR and CDR2 SFDVKD. In DNA form, the CDR3 reads TGTGCCACCAGTGACTCCAGGGCCGCGAACACCGGGGAGCTGTTTTTT. It is translated as CATSDSRAANTGELFF.

The rearrangement uses TRBV18 and TRBJ2-7; 9 bases map to TRBD1. Germline V gene sequence: CDR1 KGHSH, CDR2 LQKENI. V lost 6 bases, J lost 4 bases, and 7 bases stayed unmatched. The CDR3 spans 14 residues. CDR3 sequence reads: CASSGRDRVYEQYV. The DNA of the CDR3 is TGTGCCAGCTCGGGCCGGGACAGGGTATACGAGCAGTACGTC.

The genes are TRBV6-1 and TRBJ1-1; D unresolved. Trimming cost V 1 base and J 6 bases, with 6 bases left between them. Germline values: CDR1 MNHNS, CDR2 SASEGT. The CDR3 covers 12 residues. For the CDR3, the DNA is TGTGCCAGCAGTGAAGTTGGAGCTGAAGCTTTCTTT. It specifies CASSEVGAEAFF.

The rearrangement uses TRBV3-1 (or the pseudogene TRBV3-2) and TRBJ1-1; perhaps TRBD1 as D (6 bases). Germline CDR1 reads LGHDT; CDR2 reads YNNKEL (reference sequence). Trimming took 5 bases from V and 5 from J, leaving 9 bases between them. The CDR3 is made up of 12 amino acids. CDR3 residues: CASSATGTEAFF. CDR3 nucleotide sequence: TGTGCCAGCAGCGCGACAGGAACTGAAGCTTTCTTT.

The rearrangement uses TRBV19 and TRBJ2-3; 7 bases are a match to TRBD2. CDR1 and CDR2 (germline): LNHDA, SQIVND (reference sequence). The CDR3 is 13 residues long. J was trimmed by 3 bases and V by 5 bases; bases with no gene match: 2. CDR3 DNA sequence: TGTGCCAGTAGTGCGGGGGAGACAGATACGCAGTATTTT. This sequence encodes CASSAGETDTQYF. The variable domain in full, completed from reference TRBV19 and TRBJ2-3, reads DGGITQSPKYLFRKEGQNVTLSCEQNLNHDAMYWYRQDPGQGLRLIYYSQIVNDFQKGDIAEGYSVSREKKESFPLTVTSAQKNPTAFYLCASSAGETDTQYFGPGTRLTVL.

This clone was counted ten times or more. This chain joins TRBV2 and TRBJ1-3; no clear D gene. The CDR3 consists of 11 residues. Per the germline V gene, CDR1 is SNHLY and CDR2 is FYNNEI. V was cut by 5 bases and J by 5 bases, with 4 bases left in between. CDR3 amino acids: CASSSRNTIYF. DNA for the CDR3: TGTGCCAGCAGTTCTCGAAACACCATATATTTT.

V is TRBV7-9 and J is TRBJ2-1; 7 bases are a match to TRBD1. Unmatched junction bases numbered 9, after V lost 3 bases and J lost 4 bases. This CDR3 has 16 residues. Germline CDR1 reads SEHNR; CDR2 reads FQNEAQ (reference sequence). The CDR3 sequence: CASSFGLQGLYNEQFF. The CDR3, as DNA: TGTGCCAGCAGCTTCGGTCTACAGGGGCTTTACAATGAGCAGTTCTTC. Using reference TRBV7-9 and TRBJ2-1 for the parts outside the CDR3, the full variable domain is DTGVSQNPRHKITKRGQNVTFRCDPISEHNRLYWYRQTLGQGPEFLTYFQNEAQLEKSRLLSDRFSAERPKGSFSTLEIQRTEQGDSAMYLCASSFGLQGLYNEQFFGPGTRLTVL.